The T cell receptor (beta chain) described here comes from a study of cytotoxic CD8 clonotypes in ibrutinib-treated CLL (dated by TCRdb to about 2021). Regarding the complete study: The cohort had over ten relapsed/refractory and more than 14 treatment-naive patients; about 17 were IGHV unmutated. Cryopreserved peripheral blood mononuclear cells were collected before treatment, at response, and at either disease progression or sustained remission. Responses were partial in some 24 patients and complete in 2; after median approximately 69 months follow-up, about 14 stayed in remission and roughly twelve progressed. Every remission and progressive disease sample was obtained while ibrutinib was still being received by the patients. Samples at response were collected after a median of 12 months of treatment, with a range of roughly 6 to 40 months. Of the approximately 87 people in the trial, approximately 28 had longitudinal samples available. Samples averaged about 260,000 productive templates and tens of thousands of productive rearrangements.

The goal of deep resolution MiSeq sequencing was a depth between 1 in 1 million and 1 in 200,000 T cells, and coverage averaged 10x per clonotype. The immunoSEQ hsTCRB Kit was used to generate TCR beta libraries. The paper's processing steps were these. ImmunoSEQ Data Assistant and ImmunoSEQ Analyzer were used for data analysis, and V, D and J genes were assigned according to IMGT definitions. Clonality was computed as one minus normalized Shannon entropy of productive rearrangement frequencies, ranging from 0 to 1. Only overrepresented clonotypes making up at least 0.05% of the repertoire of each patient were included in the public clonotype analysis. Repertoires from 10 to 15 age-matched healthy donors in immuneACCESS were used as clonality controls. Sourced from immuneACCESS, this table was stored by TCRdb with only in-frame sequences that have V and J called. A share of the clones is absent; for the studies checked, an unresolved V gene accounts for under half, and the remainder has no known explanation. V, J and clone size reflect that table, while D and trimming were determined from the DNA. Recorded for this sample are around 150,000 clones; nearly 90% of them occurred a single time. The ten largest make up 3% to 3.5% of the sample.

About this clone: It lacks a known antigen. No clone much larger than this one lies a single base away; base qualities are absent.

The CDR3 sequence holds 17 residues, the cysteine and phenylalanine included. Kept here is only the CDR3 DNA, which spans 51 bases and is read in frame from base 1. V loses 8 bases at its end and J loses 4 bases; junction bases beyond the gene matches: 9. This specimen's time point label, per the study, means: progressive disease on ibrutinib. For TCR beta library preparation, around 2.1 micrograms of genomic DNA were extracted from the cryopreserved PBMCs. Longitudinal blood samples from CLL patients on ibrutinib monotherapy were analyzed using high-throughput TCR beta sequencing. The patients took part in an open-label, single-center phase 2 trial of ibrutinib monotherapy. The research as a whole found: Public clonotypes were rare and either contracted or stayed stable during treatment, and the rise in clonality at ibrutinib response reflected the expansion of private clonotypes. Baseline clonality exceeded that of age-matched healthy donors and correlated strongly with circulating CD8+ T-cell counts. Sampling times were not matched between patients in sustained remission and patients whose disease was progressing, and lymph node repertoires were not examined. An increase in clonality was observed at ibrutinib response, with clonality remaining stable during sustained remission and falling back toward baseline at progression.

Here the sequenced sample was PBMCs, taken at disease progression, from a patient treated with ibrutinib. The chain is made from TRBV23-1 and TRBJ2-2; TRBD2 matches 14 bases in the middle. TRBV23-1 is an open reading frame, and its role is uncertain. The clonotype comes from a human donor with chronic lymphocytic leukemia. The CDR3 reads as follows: CASDRLAGGPSTGELFF. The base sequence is TGCGCCAGCGACCGACTAGCGGGAGGGCCGAGCACCGGGGAGCTGTTTTTT.